Listed here is a single TCR beta chain. Its antigen is unknown. No much larger clone exists at a distance of one base, and base qualities are not known. TCRbeta CDR3 regions were amplified from genomic DNA using the immunoSEQ Assay, a bias-controlled multiplex PCR. The paper's processing steps were these. The number of nucleated cells in each sample was estimated by amplification of reference gene primers within the assay. To quantify the absolute abundance of each unique TCRbeta CDR3 rearrangement, sequence reads were collapsed and filtered. For each sample, productive Simpson clonality was calculated by taking the square root of Simpson's diversity index across productive rearrangements. TCRdb holds this immuneACCESS table with in-frame rearrangements only. Some clones are missing; in checked studies, unresolved V genes explain under half, and the rest has no known cause. Clone size and V and J calls were adopted from that table, with D and trimming inferred from the DNA. The sample table contains about 270,000 clones; only one count was recorded for just under 90% of them. The top ten constitute about 4% of the sample.

This specimen comes from a study of blood T cell repertoires in COVID-19 (dated by TCRdb to 2020 to 2021). In terms of the full investigation: The collaborator samples originated in the United States, Italy and Spain and spanned the acute and convalescent phases of COVID-19. Subjects who had been exposed to COVID-19, were actively infected with it, or had recovered from it provided the deeply sampled blood TCRbeta repertoires that made up the dataset. Where available, HLA class I and class II types were taken from metadata supplied by the sample provider and were not determined by assay-based typing. The sample metadata nearly always contained a de-identified subject ID, COVID-19 status, age in years and sex. Samples came from the ongoing ImmuneRACE study (first 160 participants) plus 1,254 subjects from 6 global collaborators. The repertoires were made available in a free public database intended to serve as a resource for research on the immune response to SARS-CoV-2. The prospective study material was composed of cDNA or gDNA derived from T cells, B-cell-depleted T cells, or PBMCs.

Summary of the overall study and its limitations: Clinical and demographic metadata were provided uncurated, with the amount varying by source and participant.

In the prospective study, participants were roughly 18 to 95 years old, resided in 24 geographic areas of the United States, and were enrolled through a virtual design. To assign participants to cohorts, the prospective study relied on clinical history that participants themselves reported in a screening survey and a study questionnaire. Mobile phlebotomists in the prospective study collected whole blood, serum and a nasopharyngeal or oropharyngeal swab from every participant. Prospective study participants could optionally give additional blood draws and questionnaires over a roughly two-month period. Before DNA extraction, prospective study blood samples were shipped either frozen or at room temperature. Including the terminal cysteine and phenylalanine, the CDR3 comprises 14 residues. This entry keeps only the CDR3 DNA: 42 bases, framed from base 1. At the junction V is shortened by 5 bases and J by 4 bases, with 12 bases in between. Per the germline V gene (reference sequence), MNHNY is the CDR1 and SVGAGI is the CDR2.

The receptor chain draws on TRBV6-6 and TRBJ1-3; the D gene is unclear. This sequence was found in a woman aged 30 to 39 with acute COVID-19. Source material: PBMCs or T cells enriched from blood (not recorded which). The nucleotide sequence reads as follows: TGTGCCAGCAGTCCCCCCGGGAGGGGAAACACCATATATTTT. This sequence encodes CASSPPGRGNTIYF.